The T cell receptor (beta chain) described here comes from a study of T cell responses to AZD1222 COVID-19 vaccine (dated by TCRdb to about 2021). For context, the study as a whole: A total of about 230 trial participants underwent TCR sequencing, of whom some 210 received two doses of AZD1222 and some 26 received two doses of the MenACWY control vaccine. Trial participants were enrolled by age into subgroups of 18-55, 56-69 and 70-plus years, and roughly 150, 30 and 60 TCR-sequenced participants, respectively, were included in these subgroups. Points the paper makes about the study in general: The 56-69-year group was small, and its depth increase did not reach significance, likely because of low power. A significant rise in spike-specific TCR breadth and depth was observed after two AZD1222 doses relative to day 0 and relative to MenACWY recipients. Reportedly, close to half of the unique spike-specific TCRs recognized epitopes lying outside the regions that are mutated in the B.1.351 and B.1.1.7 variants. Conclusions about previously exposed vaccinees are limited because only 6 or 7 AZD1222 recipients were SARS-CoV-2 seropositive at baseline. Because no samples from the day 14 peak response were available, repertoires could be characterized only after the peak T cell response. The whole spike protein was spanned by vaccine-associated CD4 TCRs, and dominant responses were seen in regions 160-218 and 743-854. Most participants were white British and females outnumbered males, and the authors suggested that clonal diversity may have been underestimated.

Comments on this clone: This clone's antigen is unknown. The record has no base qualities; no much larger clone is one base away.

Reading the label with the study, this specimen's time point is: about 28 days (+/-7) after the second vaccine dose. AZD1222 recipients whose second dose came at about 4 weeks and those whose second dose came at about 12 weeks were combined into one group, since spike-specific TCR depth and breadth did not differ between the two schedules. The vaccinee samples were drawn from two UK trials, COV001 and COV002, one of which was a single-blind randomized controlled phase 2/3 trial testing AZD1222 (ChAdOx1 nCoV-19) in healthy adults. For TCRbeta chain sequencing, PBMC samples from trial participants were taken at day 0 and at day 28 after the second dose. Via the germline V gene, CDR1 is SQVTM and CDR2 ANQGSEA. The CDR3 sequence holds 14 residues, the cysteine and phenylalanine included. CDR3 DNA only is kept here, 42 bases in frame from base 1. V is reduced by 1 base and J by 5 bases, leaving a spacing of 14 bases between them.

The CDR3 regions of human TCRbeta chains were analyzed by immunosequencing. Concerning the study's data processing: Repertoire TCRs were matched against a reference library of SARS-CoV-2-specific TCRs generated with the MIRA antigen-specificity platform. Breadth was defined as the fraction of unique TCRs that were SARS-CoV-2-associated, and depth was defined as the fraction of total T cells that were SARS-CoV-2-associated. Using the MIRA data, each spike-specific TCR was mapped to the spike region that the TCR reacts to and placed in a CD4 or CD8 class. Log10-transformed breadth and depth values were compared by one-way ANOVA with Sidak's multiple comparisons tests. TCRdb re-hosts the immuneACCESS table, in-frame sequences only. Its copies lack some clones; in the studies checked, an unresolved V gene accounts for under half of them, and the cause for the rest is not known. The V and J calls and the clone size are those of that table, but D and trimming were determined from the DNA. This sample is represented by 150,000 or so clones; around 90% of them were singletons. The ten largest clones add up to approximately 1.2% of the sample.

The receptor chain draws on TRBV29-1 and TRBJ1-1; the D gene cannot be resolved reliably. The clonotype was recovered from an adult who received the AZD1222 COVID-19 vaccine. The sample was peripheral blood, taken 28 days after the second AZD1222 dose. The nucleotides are TGCAGCGTTGAAGGTAGCTCCCGAAGGACTGAAGCTTTCTTT. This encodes CSVEGSSRRTEAFF.